This is a list of T cell receptor beta chains from one sample in a study of T-cell memory formation after mild COVID-19. TCRdb re-analysed the 5' RACE reads in MiXCR, keeping a single row per CDR3 protein. This sample has about 110,000 distinct CDR3 sequences; around an eighth occur once, and the top ten carry roughly 30%. Sequencing was done on a sample of PBMCs or a T cell subset sorted from them (not recorded which). These receptors were taken from an adult woman who had mild COVID-19 (a few samples of this study predate the infection). Cell type and time point are not known. Both conserved end residues are part of each CDR3. D genes are given only for firm matches. Part of the rows lack a size; the others show once, few, many or a class for expanded clones.

NA,TRBV3-1,TRBJ2-7,few,TGTGCCAGCAGCCAGACTGTAACCTACGAGCAGTACTTC,CASSQTVTYEQYF
NA,TRBV7-3,TRBJ1-2,NA,TGTGCCAGCAGCTTGACATATGGCTACACCTTC,CASSLTYGYTF
NA,TRBV4-1,TRBJ2-1,few,TGCGCCAGCAGCTTACGGGACTTGTCCAATGAGCAGTTCTTC,CASSLRDLSNEQFF
TRBD2,TRBV7-8,TRBJ2-2,many,TGTGCCAGCAGCTCCCCAAGTTGGAGCGGGAGTCGCCCGCCCGGGGAGCTGTTTTTT,CASSSPSWSGSRPPGELFF
TRBD2,TRBV7-9,TRBJ2-5,few,TGTGCCAGCAGCTTGAACGGACTAGCGGTGAGGGAGACCCAGTACTTC,CASSLNGLAVRETQYF
NA,TRBV12-3/TRBV12-4,TRBJ2-1,few,TGTGCCAGCAGTTTTGGCGGAGGCCCCGAGCAGTTCTTC,CASSFGGGPEQFF
NA,TRBV6-2/TRBV6-3,TRBJ1-1,few,TGTGCCAGCAGTCAAACTACAGGGTACACTGAAGCTTTCTTT,CASSQTTGYTEAFF
NA,TRBV20-1,TRBJ2-5,NA,TGCAGTGCTGCAAGCTACAGGGACTCCGAAGAGACCCAGTACTTC,CSAASYRDSEETQYF
TRBD1,TRBV7-9,TRBJ1-1,many,TGTGCCAGCAGCATCGGAAAGGGACAGGGAATGAACACTGAAGCTTTCTTT,CASSIGKGQGMNTEAFF
NA,TRBV7-9,TRBJ2-7,few,TGTGCCAGCAGCTCGCCTTTAGCAGCCCCCTACGAGCAGTACTTC,CASSSPLAAPYEQYF
TRBD2,TRBV27,TRBJ2-7,few,TGTGCCAGCAGTGTAAGCGGGGGTTCCCACGAGCAGTACTTC,CASSVSGGSHEQYF
NA,TRBV27,TRBJ2-1,NA,TGTGCCAGCAGTCCGTCGTTCGGGCTGTACAATGAGCAGTTCTTC,CASSPSFGLYNEQFF
TRBD2,TRBV5-1,TRBJ2-1,many,TGCGCCAGCAGCCAGCCGGGAGGTCGGCACAATGAGCAGTTCTTC,CASSQPGGRHNEQFF